The rows below give T cell receptor beta chains drawn from one sample of a study of T cell responses to AZD1222 COVID-19 vaccine. Sequenced by immunoSEQ multiplex PCR; TCRdb stores in-frame clones only, minus some. Here the sample spans about 160,000 clones, about 88% being singletons. Sequencing used peripheral blood, obtained on day 0 of AZD1222 vaccination. The receptors derive from an adult in good health. Each CDR3 is given with its conserved first and last residue. A D gene is named only where the DNA matches it firmly. Rows give clone size only sometimes, using once, few, many, or a class for an expanded clone.

v_gene: TRBV15
j_gene: TRBJ2-7
d_gene: NA
abundance: NA
CDR3aa: CATSITRDTFYEQYF
CDR3nt: TGTGCCACCAGCATTACCCGGGACACCTTCTACGAGCAGTACTTC

v_gene: TRBV3-1/TRBV3-2
j_gene: TRBJ1-1
d_gene: NA
abundance: NA
CDR3aa: CASSQSGPTEAFF
CDR3nt: TGTGCCAGCAGCCAAAGTGGGCCCACCGAAGCTTTCTTT

v_gene: TRBV7-2
j_gene: TRBJ1-4
d_gene: TRBD1
abundance: NA
CDR3aa: CASSYDRGRGEKLFF
CDR3nt: TGTGCCAGCAGCTACGACAGGGGGCGCGGAGAAAAACTGTTTTTT

v_gene: TRBV4-3
j_gene: TRBJ1-5
d_gene: TRBD1
abundance: NA
CDR3aa: CASSQDWGQGNQPQHF
CDR3nt: TGCGCCAGCAGCCAAGATTGGGGACAGGGCAATCAGCCCCAGCATTTT

v_gene: TRBV29-1
j_gene: TRBJ2-1
d_gene: NA
abundance: NA
CDR3aa: CSVAPSPLDNEQFF
CDR3nt: TGCAGCGTTGCCCCTAGCCCGCTAGACAATGAGCAGTTCTTC

v_gene: TRBV19
j_gene: TRBJ1-2
d_gene: TRBD1
abundance: NA
CDR3aa: CASSTQRQGNYGYTF
CDR3nt: TGTGCCAGTAGTACCCAGAGACAGGGTAACTATGGCTACACCTTC

v_gene: TRBV28
j_gene: TRBJ2-7
d_gene: NA
abundance: NA
CDR3aa: CASSLSAGTYEQYF
CDR3nt: TGTGCCAGCAGTTTAAGTGCAGGAACCTACGAGCAGTACTTC

v_gene: TRBV7-2
j_gene: TRBJ2-7
d_gene: NA
abundance: NA
CDR3aa: CASSLSQADYEQYF
CDR3nt: TGTGCCAGCAGCTTAAGTCAGGCCGACTACGAGCAGTACTTC

v_gene: TRBV19
j_gene: TRBJ2-1
d_gene: NA
abundance: NA
CDR3aa: CASTPLRDKNNEQFF
CDR3nt: TGTGCCAGTACCCCCCTTCGGGACAAGAACAATGAGCAGTTCTTC

v_gene: TRBV6-6
j_gene: TRBJ2-7
d_gene: TRBD1
abundance: NA
CDR3aa: CASTHRGRYEQYF
CDR3nt: TGTGCCAGCACCCACAGGGGAAGGTACGAGCAGTACTTC

v_gene: TRBV7-2
j_gene: TRBJ2-7
d_gene: NA
abundance: NA
CDR3aa: CASSLVAPYEQYF
CDR3nt: TGTGCCAGCAGCTTAGTCGCCCCCTACGAGCAGTACTTC

v_gene: TRBV3-1/TRBV3-2
j_gene: TRBJ1-2
d_gene: NA
abundance: NA
CDR3aa: CASSQVIKAGRYGYTF
CDR3nt: TGTGCCAGCAGCCAAGTCATTAAGGCGGGCCGCTATGGCTACACCTTC

v_gene: TRBV19
j_gene: TRBJ1-5
d_gene: NA
abundance: few
CDR3aa: CASSIEGGRLPHYSNQPQHF
CDR3nt: TGTGCCAGTAGTATAGAGGGGGGGCGCCTTCCTCACTATAGCAATCAGCCCCAGCATTTT

v_gene: TRBV7-3
j_gene: TRBJ1-1
d_gene: NA
abundance: NA
CDR3aa: CASLRSRTVNTEAFF
CDR3nt: TGTGCCAGTCTCAGATCCCGGACGGTGAACACTGAAGCTTTCTTT

v_gene: TRBV19
j_gene: TRBJ2-7
d_gene: NA
abundance: NA
CDR3aa: CASRNQGFGLFEQYF
CDR3nt: TGTGCCAGTAGGAACCAGGGATTCGGGCTCTTCGAGCAGTACTTC

v_gene: TRBV15
j_gene: TRBJ1-3
d_gene: TRBD1
abundance: NA
CDR3aa: CATSRDQGGHTIYF
CDR3nt: TGTGCCACCAGCAGAGATCAAGGGGGCCACACCATATATTTT

v_gene: TRBV5-6
j_gene: TRBJ2-7
d_gene: NA
abundance: NA
CDR3aa: CASSLSPHEQYF
CDR3nt: TGTGCCAGCAGCTTGTCCCCCCACGAGCAGTACTTC

v_gene: TRBV18
j_gene: TRBJ1-5
d_gene: NA
abundance: once
CDR3aa: CASSPDRMVQPQHF
CDR3nt: TGTGCCAGCTCACCCGATAGAATGGTTCAGCCCCAGCATTTT

v_gene: TRBV2
j_gene: TRBJ2-2
d_gene: NA
abundance: NA
CDR3aa: CASLDPNAGELFF
CDR3nt: TGTGCCAGCCTGGATCCGAACGCCGGGGAGCTGTTTTTT

v_gene: TRBV5-6
j_gene: TRBJ2-2
d_gene: TRBD2
abundance: once
CDR3aa: CASSRLAGVNTGELFF
CDR3nt: TGTGCCAGCAGCCGCCTAGCGGGAGTAAACACCGGGGAGCTGTTTTTT

v_gene: TRBV18
j_gene: TRBJ2-3
d_gene: TRBD2
abundance: NA
CDR3aa: CASSPRPRGGGNTDTQYF
CDR3nt: TGTGCCAGCTCACCACGACCCCGAGGCGGGGGGAACACAGATACGCAGTATTTT

v_gene: TRBV9
j_gene: TRBJ2-1
d_gene: NA
abundance: NA
CDR3aa: CASSVEGSDNEQFF
CDR3nt: TGTGCCAGCAGCGTAGAGGGTTCGGATAATGAGCAGTTCTTC

v_gene: TRBV29-1
j_gene: TRBJ2-1
d_gene: TRBD1
abundance: many
CDR3aa: CSVERGLSYNEQFF
CDR3nt: TGCAGCGTTGAAAGGGGGCTCTCCTACAATGAGCAGTTCTTC

v_gene: TRBV7-2
j_gene: TRBJ1-5
d_gene: NA
abundance: NA
CDR3aa: CASSKDKSQPQHF
CDR3nt: TGTGCCAGCAGCAAGGACAAAAGTCAGCCCCAGCATTTT

v_gene: TRBV7-9
j_gene: TRBJ2-3
d_gene: TRBD2
abundance: NA
CDR3aa: CASSAGDREVRDTQYF
CDR3nt: TGTGCCAGCAGCGCCGGTGACCGGGAGGTGAGAGATACGCAGTATTTT

v_gene: TRBV7-8
j_gene: TRBJ1-1
d_gene: NA
abundance: once
CDR3aa: CASSLALQTEAFF
CDR3nt: TGTGCCAGCAGCTTAGCGCTACAGACTGAAGCTTTCTTT

v_gene: TRBV29-1
j_gene: TRBJ1-2
d_gene: TRBD1
abundance: NA
CDR3aa: CSVLPWDRTHYGYTF
CDR3nt: TGCAGCGTCCTTCCCTGGGACAGAACTCACTATGGCTACACCTTC

v_gene: TRBV24-1
j_gene: TRBJ2-5
d_gene: TRBD2
abundance: NA
CDR3aa: CATSDFGLAGVWQETQYF
CDR3nt: TGTGCCACCAGTGATTTCGGACTAGCGGGAGTTTGGCAAGAGACCCAGTACTTC

v_gene: TRBV5-5
j_gene: TRBJ2-6
d_gene: NA
abundance: NA
CDR3aa: CASSLVSGFGANVLTF
CDR3nt: TGTGCCAGCAGCTTGGTTTCGGGGTTCGGGGCCAACGTCCTGACTTTC

v_gene: TRBV3-1/TRBV3-2
j_gene: TRBJ2-1
d_gene: TRBD2
abundance: NA
CDR3aa: CASSFSTGTSGLYSYNEQFF
CDR3nt: TGTGCCAGCAGCTTCAGTACCGGGACTAGCGGGCTTTACTCCTACAATGAGCAGTTCTTC

v_gene: TRBV6-6
j_gene: TRBJ1-1
d_gene: NA
abundance: NA
CDR3aa: CASGRQPDLIPEAFF
CDR3nt: TGTGCCAGCGGGCGACAGCCCGACTTGATCCCTGAAGCTTTCTTT

v_gene: TRBV5-4
j_gene: TRBJ2-1
d_gene: NA
abundance: NA
CDR3aa: CASSSHSLNEQFF
CDR3nt: TGTGCCAGCAGTTCTCACTCCCTTAATGAGCAGTTCTTC

v_gene: TRBV7-2
j_gene: TRBJ1-2
d_gene: NA
abundance: NA
CDR3aa: CASSLMRKYTF
CDR3nt: TGTGCCAGCAGCTTAATGAGGAAGTACACCTTC